The entry below gives a single TCR beta chain sequence along with its context. The antigen it recognizes is unknown. Per-base qualities were not stored, and no clone one base away is much larger. Library preparation employed the immunoSEQ multiplex PCR assay. Per the original workflow: A statistical classification framework was built for diagnosing cytomegalovirus status from the catalog of TCR beta chain sequences. In its TCRdb copy, this immuneACCESS table keeps in-frame sequences only and misses some clones. Where compared with another copy, unresolved V genes explain less than half of these, and the others have no known cause. V and J calls and clone size are those listed in that table; D and trimming were worked out from the DNA. The table for this sample lists about 200,000 clones; around four fifths of them were counted only once. The ten largest clones take up about 6% of the sample. These data belong to a study of cytomegalovirus exposure and HLA in healthy donors (dated by TCRdb to 2016 to 2017). A note on the overall study: The 650 to 800 repertoires of the first cohort and the 120 validation repertoires were produced on the same platform, according to a later analysis. The aim of the study was to test whether cataloging public T cell receptors could identify signatures of past pathogen exposure. Besides the first cohort of roughly 640 subjects, a separate validation cohort made up of 120 different subjects was used. High-throughput TCR immunosequencing, statistical association of individual TCRs with disease status, and machine learning were combined to predict cytomegalovirus infection status.

The donors were included in the validation cohort of roughly 130 subjects, a group kept apart from the roughly 670-subject first cohort. Study-level results and caveats: Most TCR sequences were observed very rarely across donors, whereas some public TCRs were present in many individuals. Cytomegalovirus status was reported to be diagnosed by the classifier with high specificity and sensitivity in both the original and validation cohorts. The study listed 170 or so TCR beta chains as associated with cytomegalovirus. In vitro tests confirmed that a few of the cytomegalovirus-associated TCR beta chains recognize cytomegalovirus antigens. Of the cluster scores, 94% were above 0 in a later analysis, which found that TCRs clustered in the first cohort also tended to co-occur in the roughly 130 validation repertoires. It was suggested by the authors that the approach could potentially be generalized to other disease states and immunological phenotypes. All 110 or so repertoires were used to score co-occurrence in the validation cohort in a later analysis, because that analysis had no HLA typing for the cohort.

The germline V gene (reference sequence) gives CDR1 as MNHEY and CDR2 as SMNVEV. V and J lose 0 bases and 4 bases, and a span of 7 bases separates them. The CDR3 contains 14 residues, cysteine and phenylalanine counted. The DNA shown is the 42-base CDR3, in frame from base 1. The chain links TRBV27 with TRBJ1-3, with no reliable assignment of the D segment. Source material: PBMCs. The clonotype originates from a woman between 18 and 30 years old in good health and CMV-seronegative. The CDR3 is CASSLSPRGNTIYF. The sequenced DNA is TGTGCCAGCAGTTTATCCCCGAGGGGAAACACCATATATTTT.